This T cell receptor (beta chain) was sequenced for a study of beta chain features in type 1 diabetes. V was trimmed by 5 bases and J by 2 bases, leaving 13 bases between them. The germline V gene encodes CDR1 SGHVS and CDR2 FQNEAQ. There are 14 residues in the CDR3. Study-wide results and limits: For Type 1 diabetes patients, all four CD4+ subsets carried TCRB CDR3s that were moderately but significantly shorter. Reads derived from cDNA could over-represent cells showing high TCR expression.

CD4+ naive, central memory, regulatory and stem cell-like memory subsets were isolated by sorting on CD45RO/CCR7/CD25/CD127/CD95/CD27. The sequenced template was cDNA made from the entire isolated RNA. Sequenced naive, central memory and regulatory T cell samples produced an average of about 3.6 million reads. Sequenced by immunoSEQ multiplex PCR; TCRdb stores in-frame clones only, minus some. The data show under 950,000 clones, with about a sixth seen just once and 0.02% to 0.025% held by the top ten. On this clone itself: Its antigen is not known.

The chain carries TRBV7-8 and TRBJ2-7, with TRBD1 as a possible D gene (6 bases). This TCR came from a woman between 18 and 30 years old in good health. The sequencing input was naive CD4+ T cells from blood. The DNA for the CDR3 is TGTGCCAGCAGCCCCACAGGGTACACCTACGAGCAGTACTTC. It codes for CASSPTGYTYEQYF.